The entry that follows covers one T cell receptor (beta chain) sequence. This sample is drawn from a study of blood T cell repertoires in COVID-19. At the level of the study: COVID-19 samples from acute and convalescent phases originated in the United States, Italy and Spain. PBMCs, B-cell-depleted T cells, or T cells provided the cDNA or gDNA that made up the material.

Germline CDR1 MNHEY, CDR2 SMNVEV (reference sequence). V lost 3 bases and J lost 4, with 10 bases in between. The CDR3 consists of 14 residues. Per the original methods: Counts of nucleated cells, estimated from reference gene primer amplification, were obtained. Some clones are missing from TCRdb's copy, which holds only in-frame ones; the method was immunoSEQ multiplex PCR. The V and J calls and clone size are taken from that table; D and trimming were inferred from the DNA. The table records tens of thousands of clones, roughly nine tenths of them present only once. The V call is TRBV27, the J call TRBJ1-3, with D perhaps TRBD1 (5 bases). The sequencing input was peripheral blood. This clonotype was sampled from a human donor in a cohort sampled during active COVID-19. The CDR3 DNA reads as TGTGCCAGCAGTTTGGACATCACAGGAAACACCATATATTTT. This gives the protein CASSLDITGNTIYF.